Following are 31 T cell receptor beta chains from one sample sequenced in a study of technical replicates of blood from several donors. Only in-frame clones appear in the TCRdb table, and some are missing; sequencing was by immunoSEQ multiplex PCR. The sample includes roughly 73,000 clones, around 93% of them seen just once. The sample was T cells isolated from PBMCs. All receptors derive from a human donor in good health.

This chain connects TRBV27 to TRBJ1-6; unclear D gene. The CDR3 loop spans 17 amino acids. V lost 0 bases and J 0 bases, leaving 9 bases between the germline ends. Per the germline V gene, CDR1 is MNHEY and CDR2 is SMNVEV (reference sequence). DNA of the CDR3: TGTGCCAGCAGTTTATCTGGTCTAAGCTCCTATAATTCACCCCTCCACTTT. This translates into CASSLSGLSSYNSPLHF.

The J gene is TRBJ2-7, the V gene TRBV4-1, with TRBD2 matching over 11 bases. The length of the CDR3 is 18 residues. After removal of 4 bases from V and 0 bases from J, the junction contained 11 bases not matched to a gene. Germline V CDR1 and CDR2: MGHRA, YSYEKL. CDR3 sequence reads: CASSPRRLAGGTSYEQYF. The CDR3 region has the DNA TGCGCCAGCAGCCCCCGTAGGCTAGCGGGAGGTACCTCCTACGAGCAGTACTTC.

The rearrangement joins TRBV5-1 to TRBJ1-2; 8 bases line up with TRBD1. The CDR3 totals 15 residues. J was trimmed by 7 bases and V by 4 bases; bases with no gene match: 12. The germline gives CDR1 SGHRS, CDR2 YFSETQ. The CDR3 DNA sequence: TGCGCCAGCAGCCCACGACAGGGGAAATTTATTGGCTACACCTTC. Protein product: CASSPRQGKFIGYTF.

Written as DNA, the CDR3 is TGCGCCAGCAGCCAAGAACCCCCTAGCGGGACCTACGAGCAGTACTTC. Translated: CASSQEPPSGTYEQYF. The rearrangement links TRBV4-1 to TRBJ2-7; 9 bases are shared with TRBD2. Trimming took 0 bases from V and 2 from J; bases not matched to a gene: 5. Germline assignment: CDR1 MGHRA and CDR2 YSYEKL. The CDR3 length is 16 residues.

The chain combines TRBV19 with TRBJ2-7, with a weak D call TRBD1 (8 bases). The CDR3 runs 14 residues. V lost 6 bases and J 2 bases, leaving 14 bases between the germline ends. Germline CDR1 LNHDA, CDR2 SQIVND (reference sequence). The CDR3 DNA sequence: TGTGCCAGTAGCCAAACAGGGGGGGCCTACGAGCAGTACTTC. This encodes CASSQTGGAYEQYF.

The V call is TRBV12-5, the J call TRBJ2-5; 7 bases agree with TRBD1. The CDR3 is made up of 16 amino acids. The germline V gene encodes CDR1 LGHNT and CDR2 FRNRAP. V was clipped by 0 bases and J by 3 bases; unmatched bases: 7. The CDR3 region has the DNA TGTGCTAGTGGTTTGGTATGGAGACAGGGAAAAGAGACCCAGTACTTC. Amino acid sequence: CASGLVWRQGKETQYF.

The rearrangement joins TRBV7-9 to TRBJ2-3; 10 positions agree with TRBD2. The CDR3 consists of 15 residues. Losses at the gene ends were 5 bases for V and 6 bases for J; bases not matched to a gene: 8. In germline, CDR1 is SEHNR, CDR2 FQNEAQ (reference sequence). CDR3 protein: CASSQALAGVDTQYF. The CDR3 nucleotides read TGTGCCAGCAGCCAGGCCCTAGCGGGAGTGGATACGCAGTATTTT.

The chain recombines TRBV6-1 with TRBJ2-7, with D possibly matching TRBD2 (5 bases). This CDR3 is 13 amino acids long. CDR1 and CDR2 from the germline V gene are MNHNS and SASEGT. The V end lost 10 bases, the J end lost 0 bases, and 13 bases lay between the germline ends. The chain's CDR3 is CATYAGLSYEQYF. In DNA form, the CDR3 reads TGTGCCACCTACGCGGGCCTCTCCTACGAGCAGTACTTC.

The rearrangement links TRBV27 to TRBJ2-3; no firm D call. The CDR3 runs to 16 residues. With 1 base removed from V and 0 bases from J, the gap between germline ends came to 11 bases. The germline V gene encodes CDR1 MNHEY and CDR2 SMNVEV (reference sequence). CDR3 in amino acids: CASSLLVSTSTDTQYF. Here the CDR3 DNA reads TGTGCCAGCAGTTTATTAGTGTCGACTAGCACAGATACGCAGTATTTT.

The chain couples TRBV27 to TRBJ2-5; the match to TRBD2 covers 9 bases. The CDR3 is 15 residues long. In germline, CDR1 is MNHEY, CDR2 SMNVEV (reference sequence). V shed 5 bases and J 4 bases; nucleotides not matched to a gene: 8. The CDR3 nucleotides read TGTGCCAGCAGTCTAATAGCGGGAGAGAGAGAGACCCAGTACTTC. Amino acids: CASSLIAGERETQYF.

CDR3 nucleotide sequence: TGTGCCAGCAGTGGGCTAGCGGGGGGGCCAGAGACCCAGTACTTC. It is translated as CASSGLAGGPETQYF. V and J are TRBV6-1 and TRBJ2-5, with 12 bases matching TRBD2. Losses at the gene ends were 4 bases for V and 4 bases for J; bases not matched to a gene: 4. CDR1 is MNHNS, CDR2 SASEGT, per germline. The CDR3 has 15 residues.

This sequence joins TRBV29-1 and TRBJ2-2; 12 positions match TRBD2. This CDR3 has 14 residues. The germline V gene has CDR1 SQVTM and CDR2 ANQGSEA. Trimming at V came to 7 bases and at J to 0 bases, leaving 0 bases not matched to a gene. In DNA form, the CDR3 reads TGCAGCGGGACTAGCGGGACGAACACCGGGGAGCTGTTTTTT. Protein product: CSGTSGTNTGELFF.

The chain links TRBV21-1 to TRBJ2-7; the DNA was not used to check the table's D call, TRBD2. TRBV21-1 is a pseudogene. This CDR3 comprises 18 residues. CDR3 sequence: CASSIGSSGGADYAEQYF. The CDR3 nucleotides are TGTGCCAGCAGCATTGGGTCTAGCGGGGGGGCCGATTATGCCGAGCAGTACTTC.

This sequence joins TRBV30 and TRBJ1-2; perhaps TRBD1 as D (6 bases). This CDR3 has 14 amino acids. Between the trimmed V and J ends, which lost 5 bases and 6 bases, there was a span of 19 bases. Germline V gene data show CDR1 as GTSNPN and CDR2 as SVGIG (reference sequence). In DNA, the CDR3 is TGTGCCTGGCAGGCCGGGTCGGGACATCATGGCTACACCTTC. Its protein product is CAWQAGSGHHGYTF.

The genes are TRBV5-1 and TRBJ2-2; D remains ambiguous. This CDR3 has 13 amino acids. Trimming left V 7 bases short and J 1 base short, with 8 bases between. Germline lookup yields CDR1 SGHRS and CDR2 YFSETQ. The CDR3 DNA reads TGCGCCAGCGGGCTGGAGAACACCGGGGAGCTGTTTTTT. Translation: CASGLENTGELFF.

J is TRBJ2-1 and V is TRBV2, with 7 bases aligning to TRBD2. Losses at the gene ends were 4 bases for V and 5 bases for J; bases not matched to a gene: 8. The CDR3 length is 15 residues. In germline, CDR1 is SNHLY, CDR2 FYNNEI. As DNA, the CDR3 is TGTGCCAGCAGTGCCAGGACTAGTCTAAACAATGAGCAGTTCTTC. It translates to CASSARTSLNNEQFF.

This chain links TRBV7-9 with TRBJ2-5; 7 positions agree with TRBD1. The CDR3 contains 16 residues. Germline trimming cut 4 bases from V and 5 bases from J; bases unmatched to any gene: 13. Germline V gene data show CDR1 as SEHNR and CDR2 as FQNEAQ (reference sequence). The CDR3 DNA follows: TGTGCCAGCAGCTCATGGGACAGCCACCCCAAGGAGACCCAGTACTTC. This encodes CASSSWDSHPKETQYF.

The rearrangement uses TRBV21-1 and TRBJ1-6. TRBV21-1 is noted as a pseudogene. There are 13 residues in the CDR3. The CDR3 nucleotides read TGTGCCAGCAGCAAGCGGGCAGATTCACCCCTCCACTTT. This translates into CASSKRADSPLHF.

V gene TRBV4-1 combines with J gene TRBJ2-1, with 11 bases that match TRBD2. The CDR3 is made up of 13 amino acids. The germline gives CDR1 MGHRA, CDR2 YSYEKL. With 6 bases clipped from V and 9 bases from J, the junction kept 4 bases outside the gene matches. CDR3 loop: CASRLAGGSEQFF. Written as DNA, the CDR3 is TGCGCCAGCAGGCTAGCGGGGGGAAGTGAGCAGTTCTTC.

V is TRBV7-2 and J is TRBJ1-1; TRBD1 agrees at 7 bases. Germline V gives CDR1 SGHTA, CDR2 FQGNSA. This CDR3 spans 18 amino acids. J was trimmed by 2 bases and V by 6 bases; bases with no gene match: 18. CDR3 in amino acids: CASRPSGTAVSFNTEAFF. CDR3 nucleotides: TGTGCCAGCAGACCCTCGGGGACAGCCGTCTCTTTCAACACTGAAGCTTTCTTT.

Only one count was recorded for this clone. The chain combines TRBV6-5 with TRBJ2-7; D unresolved. The germline gives CDR1 MNHEY, CDR2 SVGAGI. V lost 4 bases, J lost 6 bases, and 10 bases lay in between. This CDR3 is built from 12 residues. CDR3 nucleotides: TGTGCCAGCAGTTCTCTGGGCACCGAGCAGTACTTC. It yields the protein CASSSLGTEQYF.

The chain recombines TRBV2 with TRBJ2-7, with 7 bases matching TRBD2. The CDR3 is made up of 14 amino acids. J lost 3 bases, V lost 8 bases, and 10 bases had no gene match. Germline V gene sequence: CDR1 SNHLY, CDR2 FYNNEI. The CDR3 bases are TGTGCCAGCTCTACGGGAGGCCGAGGCTACGAGCAGTACTTC. This gives the protein CASSTGGRGYEQYF. The whole variable domain, filled in from reference TRBV2 and TRBJ2-7, reads EPEVTQTPSHQVTQMGQEVILRCVPISNHLYFYWYRQILGQKVEFLVSFYNNEISEKSEIFDDQFSVERPDGSNFTLKIRSTKLEDSAMYFCASSTGGRGYEQYFGPGTRLTVT.

The rearrangement joins TRBV4-1 to TRBJ1-4, with a tentative D call TRBD1 (5 bases). This CDR3 region has 15 residues. Trimming took off 0 bases at V and 8 bases at J, with 13 bases between the two ends. CDR1 is MGHRA and CDR2 is YSYEKL in the germline V gene. CDR3 in DNA: TGCGCCAGCAGCCAAGACCGGGCAGGGCGCGAAAAACTGTTTTTT. Protein: CASSQDRAGREKLFF.

As to this clone: At one of its ends the junction is not consistent with the germline gene, which may arise from a read error. V usage is TRBV7-2 and J usage is TRBJ1-2; 11 nucleotides match TRBD1. Germline-derived CDR1 and CDR2 are SGHTA and FQGNSA. This CDR3 spans 11 amino acids. CDR3 DNA sequence: TGTGCCAGCAGCCTTCCGGGACAGGGGGTATTC. It yields the protein CASSLPGQGVF.

J is TRBJ2-1 and V is TRBV10-3; D may be TRBD1 (5 bases). This CDR3 has 14 residues. Trimming stripped 4 bases from V and 3 bases from J, with 10 bases between. The germline CDR1 and CDR2 sequences are ENHRY and SYGVKD. The CDR3: CAISGTTVYNEQFF. The CDR3 DNA reads as TGTGCCATCAGTGGGACGACAGTCTACAATGAGCAGTTCTTC.

CDR3 residues: CASLSLVFPHGYTF. Written as DNA, the CDR3 is TGTGCCAGCCTATCCTTGGTCTTTCCGCATGGCTACACCTTC. J is TRBJ1-2 and V is TRBV27; D ambiguous. V shed 8 bases and J shed 6 bases, with 19 bases lying between them. The CDR3 contains 14 residues. Germline loops: CDR1 MNHEY, CDR2 SMNVEV (reference sequence).

This sequence joins TRBV30 and TRBJ1-5; D might be TRBD1 (6 bases). Per germline, CDR1 GTSNPN and CDR2 SVGIG (reference sequence). CDR3 length equals 13 residues. V gave up 0 bases and J gave up 7 bases, with 10 bases separating them. The CDR3 is CAWSVQGRQPQHF. DNA of the CDR3: TGTGCCTGGAGTGTACAGGGACGCCAGCCCCAGCATTTT.

The chain carries TRBV9 and TRBJ1-2; 7 nucleotides agree with TRBD1. The CDR3 consists of 15 residues. The junction had 6 bases not matched to a gene; V was cut back by 2 bases and J by 2 bases. The germline gives CDR1 SGDLS, CDR2 YYNGEE. Here the CDR3 reads CASSVGQLINYGYTF. DNA of the CDR3: TGTGCCAGCAGCGTGGGACAGCTAATAAACTATGGCTACACCTTC. Full variable domain (outside the CDR3, taken from reference TRBV9 and TRBJ1-2): DSGVTQTPKHLITATGQRVTLRCSPRSGDLSVYWYQQSLDQGLQFLIQYYNGEERAKGNILERFSAQQFPDLHSELNLSSLELGDSALYFCASSVGQLINYGYTFGSGTRLTVV.

V is TRBV28 and J is TRBJ1-1, with a tentative D call TRBD1 (6 bases). Looked up from germline, CDR1 is MDHEN and CDR2 is SYDVKM. V lost 6 bases and J lost 5, with 22 bases in between. The CDR3 sequence is 16 residues long. The CDR3 region is CASRPQTGTGRTEAFF. CDR3 coding DNA: TGTGCCAGCAGGCCTCAAACAGGGACGGGGCGAACTGAAGCTTTCTTT.

The chain employs TRBV5-5 and TRBJ2-7; 7 nucleotides line up with TRBD1. Germline V gives CDR1 SGHKS, CDR2 YYEKEE (reference sequence). The CDR3 runs 15 residues. V shed 3 bases and J 5 bases; nucleotides not matched to a gene: 11. The CDR3 nucleotides read TGTGCCAGCAGCTACCCGGACAGGTTGGGGGACGAGCAGTACTTC. This encodes CASSYPDRLGDEQYF. Filled out from reference TRBV5-5 and TRBJ2-7, the complete variable domain reads DAGVTQSPTHLIKTRGQQVTLRCSPISGHKSVSWYQQVLGQGPQFIFQYYEKEERGRGNFPDRFSARQFPNYSSELNVNALLLGDSALYLCASSYPDRLGDEQYFGPGTRLTVT.

The chain uses TRBV29-1 and TRBJ2-2; a weak D match, TRBD1 (5 bases). Germline lookup yields CDR1 SQVTM and CDR2 ANQGSEA. The CDR3 length is 14 residues. The CDR3 nucleotides are TGCACCGCGGTCCCGGACACAGACACCGGGGAGCTGTTTTTT. This encodes CTAVPDTDTGELFF.